The T cell receptor beta chain under discussion was sequenced for a study of beta chain features in type 1 diabetes. Turning to the study itself: No patient-donor differences in age, gender, total cells or subset yield.

Every isolated RNA sample was fully reverse transcribed, so sequencing captured expressed TCRB transcripts. TCRdb's table, derived via immunoSEQ multiplex PCR, lists solely in-frame clones and lacks some. Found here are hundreds of thousands of clones, roughly a sixth of them singletons; the top ten hold 0.02% to 0.025%. CDR3 length: 13 amino acids. Trimming pared 4 bases from V and 7 bases from J, leaving 11 bases between. The germline V gene encodes CDR1 SGHTA and CDR2 FQGTGA. The receptor was derived from a woman under 30 in good health. Sequencing was carried out using naive CD4+ T cells from blood. The V call is TRBV7-3, the J call TRBJ2-1; D perhaps matches TRBD1 (5 bases). CDR3 sequence: CASSSTRENEQFF. CDR3 DNA sequence: TGTGCCAGCAGCTCTACCAGGGAAAATGAGCAGTTCTTC. The full variable domain, with the rest looked up from reference TRBV7-3 and TRBJ2-1, is GAGVSQTPSNKVTEKGKYVELRCDPISGHTALYWYRQSLGQGPEFLIYFQGTGAADDSGLPNDRFFAVRPEGSVSTLKIQRTERGDSAVYLCASSSTRENEQFFGPGTRLTVL.